This is a list of T cell receptor beta chains from one sample in a study of memory B cells and T cells in multiple sclerosis. This table comes from immunoSEQ multiplex PCR, and its TCRdb copy is limited to in-frame clones, with some not included. Counted here are 13,000 to 15,000 clones, approximately 69% occurring once; the ten biggest clones make up about 2.5%. Specimen: memory (CD45RO+) CD4+ T cells from blood. Receptors originate from a human donor with multiple sclerosis. Each CDR3 is given with its conserved first and last residue. Each record gives: CDR3 length, clone size, J gene, V gene, D gene, CDR3 DNA, CDR3 protein. The D gene is left open where the match is weak. Clone size is stated in some rows and not others, as once, few, many or a class when expanded.

length: 16
size: .
J: TRBJ2-2
V: TRBV4-2
D: .
DNA: TGTGCCAGCAGCCCCCCCGCTAGAAGCGGGACCGGGGAGCTGTTTTTT
CDR3: CASSPPARSGTGELFF

length: 16
size: .
J: TRBJ2-3
V: TRBV2
D: .
DNA: TGTGCCAGCAGTGAAGCCAGAGGCAGAGGCAGAGATACGCAGTATTTT
CDR3: CASSEARGRGRDTQYF

length: 14
size: .
J: TRBJ2-5
V: TRBV14
D: TRBD1
DNA: TGTGCCAGCAGAGTGACAGGGGGCGGTGAGACCCAGTACTTC
CDR3: CASRVTGGGETQYF

length: 13
size: .
J: TRBJ2-5
V: TRBV30
D: .
DNA: TGTGCCGGAGGGGGGGGGTACCAAGAGACCCAGTACTTC
CDR3: CAGGGGYQETQYF

length: 14
size: few
J: TRBJ1-1
V: TRBV6-5
D: .
DNA: TGTGCCAGCAGTGAAAACGGGAGGAACACTGAAGCTTTCTTT
CDR3: CASSENGRNTEAFF

length: 15
size: .
J: TRBJ2-5
V: TRBV15
D: TRBD2
DNA: TGTGCCACCAGCAGAAGGCGGGGGGAAAGGGAGACCCAGTACTTC
CDR3: CATSRRRGERETQYF

length: 14
size: few
J: TRBJ2-7
V: TRBV1
D: .
DNA: TGCACCAGCAGCCAGCTTATAGCGGTCTACGAGCAGTACTTC
CDR3: CTSSQLIAVYEQYF

length: 15
size: .
J: TRBJ2-1
V: TRBV6-6
D: .
DNA: TGTGCCAGCACCCTGGCGGGATTGGGGAATCAAGAGCAGTTCTTC
CDR3: CASTLAGLGNQEQFF

length: 15
size: few
J: TRBJ2-7
V: TRBV7-2
D: TRBD2
DNA: TGTGCCAGCAGCTTAAGACTAGCGGGAGCTGGTGAGCAGTACTTC
CDR3: CASSLRLAGAGEQYF

length: 15
size: .
J: TRBJ2-7
V: TRBV7-2
D: .
DNA: TGTGCCAGCAGCTTAGTTGGCGGGGCTCAGGTCGAGCAGTACTTC
CDR3: CASSLVGGAQVEQYF

length: 15
size: .
J: TRBJ1-1
V: TRBV5-1
D: .
DNA: TGCGCCAGCAGCTTGGCTTCGGTGGGGGGGACTGAAGCTTTCTTT
CDR3: CASSLASVGGTEAFF

length: 15
size: .
J: TRBJ1-1
V: TRBV18
D: .
DNA: TGTGCCAGCTCACCACTCCCAGATGTGAACACTGAAGCTTTCTTT
CDR3: CASSPLPDVNTEAFF

length: 14
size: .
J: TRBJ2-3
V: TRBV7-2
D: .
DNA: TGTGCCAGCAACGGGGACTTTTCCACAGATACGCAGTATTTT
CDR3: CASNGDFSTDTQYF

length: 13
size: .
J: TRBJ1-2
V: TRBV29-1
D: .
DNA: TGCAGCGTTGAGCCCTGGGACTTCTCTGGCTACACCTTC
CDR3: CSVEPWDFSGYTF

length: 12
size: .
J: TRBJ2-7
V: TRBV2
D: TRBD1
DNA: TGTGCCAGCAGGACGGACAGGTACGAGCAGTACTTC
CDR3: CASRTDRYEQYF

length: 12
size: .
J: TRBJ2-7
V: TRBV28
D: .
DNA: TGTGCCAGCTACACAGTTTCCTACGAGCAGTACTTC
CDR3: CASYTVSYEQYF

length: 14
size: .
J: TRBJ2-3
V: TRBV6-5
D: TRBD1
DNA: TGTGCCAGCAGCGTGACAGGGATTACAGATACGCAGTATTTT
CDR3: CASSVTGITDTQYF

length: 13
size: .
J: TRBJ1-6
V: TRBV12-5
D: .
DNA: TGTGCTAGTGGGGGGGCAGGCAATTCACCCCTCCACTTT
CDR3: CASGGAGNSPLHF

length: 14
size: .
J: TRBJ2-3
V: TRBV9
D: TRBD1
DNA: TGTGCCAGCAGCGAGGGACAGGGTACAGATACGCAGTATTTT
CDR3: CASSEGQGTDTQYF

length: 14
size: .
J: TRBJ2-7
V: TRBV10-3
D: .
DNA: TGTGCCATCAGTGACCACAGGGTTGGGTACGAGCAGTACTTC
CDR3: CAISDHRVGYEQYF

length: 14
size: .
J: TRBJ1-1
V: TRBV5-1
D: TRBD1
DNA: TGCGCCAGCAGATCCCACAGGGGGCAGACTGAAGCTTTCTTT
CDR3: CASRSHRGQTEAFF

length: 13
size: .
J: TRBJ2-3
V: TRBV19
D: .
DNA: TGTGCCAGTCAGACGGGAAGCACAGATACGCAGTATTTT
CDR3: CASQTGSTDTQYF

length: 15
size: .
J: TRBJ1-5
V: TRBV6-5
D: .
DNA: TGTGCCAGCAGTTACTCCGGGAGCGGGAATCAGCCCCAGCATTTT
CDR3: CASSYSGSGNQPQHF

length: 16
size: .
J: TRBJ1-3
V: TRBV5-6
D: .
DNA: TGTGCCAGCAGCCGGGGGGGGCTGAACTCTGGAAACACCATATATTTT
CDR3: CASSRGGLNSGNTIYF

length: 18
size: .
J: TRBJ2-1
V: TRBV12-1
D: .
DNA: TGTGCCAGCAGCTCTCCGGCTAGCGGGGACAGCTCCTACAATGAGCAGTTCTTC
CDR3: CASSSPASGDSSYNEQFF

length: 16
size: .
J: TRBJ2-5
V: TRBV30
D: TRBD2
DNA: TGTGCCTGGAGTTGGGGGGCGGGAGGACCACAAGAGACCCAGTACTTC
CDR3: CAWSWGAGGPQETQYF

length: 15
size: .
J: TRBJ2-6
V: TRBV7-8
D: .
DNA: TGTGCCAGCAGGGGGGGTCGGCAAGGGGCCAACGTCCTGACTTTC
CDR3: CASRGGRQGANVLTF

length: 12
size: .
J: TRBJ2-7
V: TRBV5-1
D: .
DNA: TGCGCCAGCAGCCAGACAGGCAACGAGCAGTACTTC
CDR3: CASSQTGNEQYF

length: 15
size: .
J: TRBJ1-2
V: TRBV21-1
D: .
DNA: TGTGCCAGCAGCAAAACCCGGACATTCCTTTATGGCTACACCTTC
CDR3: CASSKTRTFLYGYTF

length: 13
size: .
J: TRBJ1-2
V: TRBV6-5
D: TRBD1
DNA: TGTGCCAGCAGTTCTACAGGGGACTATGGCTACACCTTC
CDR3: CASSSTGDYGYTF

length: 11
size: few
J: TRBJ1-1
V: TRBV19
D: .
DNA: TGTGCCATTTTCAGGGGCACTGAAGCTTTCTTT
CDR3: CAIFRGTEAFF

length: 14
size: .
J: TRBJ2-1
V: TRBV19
D: TRBD2
DNA: TGTGCCAGTAGTTGGGGACTAGCGGGAGCCGAGCAGTTCTTC
CDR3: CASSWGLAGAEQFF

length: 17
size: .
J: TRBJ2-1
V: TRBV10-3
D: TRBD2
DNA: TGTGCCATCAGTGAGCCCGGACTAGCGGGAGGGAGGAATGAGCAGTTCTTC
CDR3: CAISEPGLAGGRNEQFF

length: 18
size: .
J: TRBJ2-1
V: TRBV19
D: TRBD2
DNA: TGTGCCAGTAGTATAGCCTTCGCTCGGACTAGAGACATGAATGAGCAGTTCTTC
CDR3: CASSIAFARTRDMNEQFF

length: 15
size: .
J: TRBJ2-7
V: TRBV2
D: TRBD1
DNA: TGTGCCAGCAGTGACGTACAGGGGTTTCCTTGGGAGCAGTACTTC
CDR3: CASSDVQGFPWEQYF

length: 15
size: .
J: TRBJ1-4
V: TRBV28
D: TRBD1
DNA: TGTGCCAGCAGTTTAGGACAGGGGGCTAATGAAAAACTGTTTTTT
CDR3: CASSLGQGANEKLFF

length: 13
size: .
J: TRBJ1-5
V: TRBV19
D: .
DNA: TGTGCCAGTAGTAACACCGCTGACTTGGCCCAGCATTTT
CDR3: CASSNTADLAQHF

length: 13
size: .
J: TRBJ1-2
V: TRBV30
D: TRBD1
DNA: TGTGCCTGGAGTCGACAGGGAGACTATGGCTACACCTTC
CDR3: CAWSRQGDYGYTF

length: 15
size: .
J: TRBJ1-5
V: TRBV4-1
D: .
DNA: TGCGCCAGCAGCCAAGATCTTCGGGGGTCCCAGCCCCAGCATTTT
CDR3: CASSQDLRGSQPQHF

length: 13
size: .
J: TRBJ1-5
V: TRBV6-1
D: .
DNA: TGTGCCAGCAAGGATCAGGTCGGTCAGCCCCAGCATTTT
CDR3: CASKDQVGQPQHF

length: 13
size: .
J: TRBJ1-2
V: TRBV6-1
D: .
DNA: TGTGCCAGCAAAGAGTCCCCACGCTATGGCTACACCTTC
CDR3: CASKESPRYGYTF

length: 15
size: .
J: TRBJ2-2
V: TRBV5-1
D: TRBD2
DNA: TGCGCCAGCAGCCCAAGCGGGGCGAACACCGGGGAGCTGTTTTTT
CDR3: CASSPSGANTGELFF

length: 14
size: .
J: TRBJ1-5
V: TRBV30
D: TRBD1
DNA: TGTGCCTGGAGTGCCGGACAGGGATGGCAGCCCCAGCATTTT
CDR3: CAWSAGQGWQPQHF

length: 13
size: .
J: TRBJ1-4
V: TRBV5-1
D: .
DNA: TGCGCCAGCAGAGCAGGGTTTAATGAAAAACTGTTTTTT
CDR3: CASRAGFNEKLFF

length: 13
size: .
J: TRBJ2-3
V: TRBV2
D: TRBD2
DNA: TGTGCCAGCAGGACGGCGGGGGTAGATACGCAGTATTTT
CDR3: CASRTAGVDTQYF

length: 15
size: .
J: TRBJ2-5
V: TRBV4-1
D: TRBD1
DNA: TGCGCCAGCAGCCAAAGACAGGGAGTATTAGAGACCCAGTACTTC
CDR3: CASSQRQGVLETQYF

length: 16
size: .
J: TRBJ1-5
V: TRBV6-6
D: TRBD1
DNA: TGTGCCAGCAGTTACGGAGTAGGGGGCGACAATCAGCCCCAGCATTTT
CDR3: CASSYGVGGDNQPQHF

length: 14
size: few
J: TRBJ1-1
V: TRBV11-2
D: .
DNA: TGTGCCAGCAGCTTAGTACCAGGGCGTACTGAAGCTTTCTTT
CDR3: CASSLVPGRTEAFF

length: 14
size: .
J: TRBJ1-2
V: TRBV5-1
D: TRBD1
DNA: TGCGCCAGCAGCGCTCAGACAGGGGGCAGCGGCTACACCTTC
CDR3: CASSAQTGGSGYTF

length: 16
size: few
J: TRBJ2-3
V: TRBV6-1
D: TRBD1
DNA: TGTGCCAGCAGTGCCTTAGGGACAGGTAGCACAGATACGCAGTATTTT
CDR3: CASSALGTGSTDTQYF

length: 14
size: few
J: TRBJ1-2
V: TRBV6-6
D: TRBD1
DNA: TGTGCCAGCAGTCGAACAGGGGGCGGGTATGGCTACACCTTC
CDR3: CASSRTGGGYGYTF

length: 13
size: .
J: TRBJ1-2
V: TRBV29-1
D: TRBD1
DNA: TGCAGCGTTCGGGACAGGGGAGATGGTGGCTACACCTTC
CDR3: CSVRDRGDGGYTF